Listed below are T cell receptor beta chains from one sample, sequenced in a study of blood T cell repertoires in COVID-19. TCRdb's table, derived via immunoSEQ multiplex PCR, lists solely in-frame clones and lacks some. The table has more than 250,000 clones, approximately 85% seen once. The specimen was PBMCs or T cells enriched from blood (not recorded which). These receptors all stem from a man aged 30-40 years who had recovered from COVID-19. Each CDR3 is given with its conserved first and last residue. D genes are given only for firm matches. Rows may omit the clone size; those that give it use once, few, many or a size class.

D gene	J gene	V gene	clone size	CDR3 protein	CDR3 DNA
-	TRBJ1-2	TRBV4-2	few	CASSRGVTNYGYTF	TGTGCCAGCAGCCGGGGGGTTACTAACTATGGCTACACCTTC
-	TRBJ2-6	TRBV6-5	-	CASSGRVEIGVLTF	TGTGCCAGCAGCGGTCGGGTTGAAATTGGGGTCCTGACTTTC
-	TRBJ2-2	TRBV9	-	CASSVGPVADTGELFF	TGTGCCAGCAGCGTAGGGCCAGTGGCGGACACCGGGGAGCTGTTTTTT
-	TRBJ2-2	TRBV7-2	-	CASSTSRTGELFF	TGTGCCAGCAGCACCAGTCGCACCGGGGAGCTGTTTTTT
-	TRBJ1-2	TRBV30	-	CAWARDGGNYGYTF	TGTGCCTGGGCACGGGACGGGGGGAACTATGGCTACACCTTC
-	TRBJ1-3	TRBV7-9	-	CASSSSGAGNTIYF	TGTGCCAGCAGCTCTTCAGGGGCTGGAAACACCATATATTTT
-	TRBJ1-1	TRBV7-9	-	CASSQGRVTEAFF	TGTGCCAGCAGCCAAGGGAGGGTAACTGAAGCTTTCTTT
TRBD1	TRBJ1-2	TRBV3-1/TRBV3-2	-	CASSQDYPGTGNGYTF	TGTGCCAGCAGCCAAGATTATCCCGGGACAGGGAATGGCTACACCTTC
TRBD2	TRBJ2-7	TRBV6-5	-	CASRGRGGGSYEQYF	TGTGCCAGCAGGGGCCGGGGCGGGGGCTCCTACGAGCAGTACTTC
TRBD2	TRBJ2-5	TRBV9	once	CASSGRVGGSQETQYF	TGTGCCAGCAGCGGGCGGGTCGGGGGGAGCCAAGAGACCCAGTACTTC
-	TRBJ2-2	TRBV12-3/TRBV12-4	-	CASSRDTGELFF	TGTGCCAGCAGTCGGGACACCGGGGAGCTGTTTTTT
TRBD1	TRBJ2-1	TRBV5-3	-	CARSPGQGAVNEQFF	TGTGCCAGAAGTCCAGGACAGGGGGCGGTCAATGAGCAGTTCTTC
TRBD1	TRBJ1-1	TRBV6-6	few	CASNAGGGGEAFF	TGTGCCAGCAATGCAGGAGGGGGCGGTGAAGCTTTCTTT
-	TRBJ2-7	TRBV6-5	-	CASSAATGGSYEQYF	TGTGCCAGCAGCGCCGCGACAGGTGGATCCTACGAGCAGTACTTC
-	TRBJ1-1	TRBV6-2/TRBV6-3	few	CASSNSITEAFF	TGTGCCAGCAGCAACAGTATCACTGAAGCTTTCTTT
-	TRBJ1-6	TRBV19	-	CASSIVQGSNSPLHF	TGTGCCAGTAGTATAGTCCAGGGGTCAAATTCACCCCTCCACTTT
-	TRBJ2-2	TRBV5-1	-	CASSLGATGELFF	TGCGCCAGCAGCTTAGGGGCAACCGGGGAGCTGTTTTTT
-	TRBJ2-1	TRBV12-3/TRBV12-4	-	CASSTRGNEQFF	TGTGCCAGCAGTACAAGGGGAAATGAGCAGTTCTTC
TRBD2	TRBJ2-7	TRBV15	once	CATSFIAGSKYEQYF	TGTGCCACCAGTTTTATAGCGGGGTCTAAGTACGAGCAGTACTTC
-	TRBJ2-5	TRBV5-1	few	CASSPTGREEETQYF	TGCGCCAGCAGCCCGACAGGCCGAGAGGAAGAGACCCAGTACTTC
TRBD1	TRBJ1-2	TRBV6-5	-	CASRTGLGGYTF	TGTGCCAGCAGGACAGGGCTGGGGGGCTACACCTTC
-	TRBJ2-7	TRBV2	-	CASTRVSGRLYEQYF	TGTGCCAGCACGAGAGTGTCAGGGAGGCTCTACGAGCAGTACTTC
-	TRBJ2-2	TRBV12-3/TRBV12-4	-	CASSLTAGELFF	TGTGCCAGCAGTCTCACGGCCGGGGAGCTGTTTTTT
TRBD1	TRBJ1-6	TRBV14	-	CASRNRGRNSPLHF	TGTGCCAGCAGGAACAGGGGGCGTAATTCACCCCTCCACTTT
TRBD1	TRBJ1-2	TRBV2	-	CADRQGAWVGYTF	TGTGCCGACAGACAGGGGGCCTGGGTAGGCTACACCTTC
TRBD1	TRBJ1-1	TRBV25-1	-	CASNRGSLNTEAFF	TGTGCCAGCAACAGGGGGTCCTTGAACACTGAAGCTTTCTTT
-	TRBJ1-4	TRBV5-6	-	CASTGPNEKLFF	TGTGCCAGTACAGGTCCTAATGAAAAACTGTTTTTT
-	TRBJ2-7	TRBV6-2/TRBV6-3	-	CASSYELGALFYEQYF	TGTGCCAGCAGTTACGAGTTAGGGGCCCTGTTCTACGAGCAGTACTTC
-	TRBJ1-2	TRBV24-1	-	CATHGWIQFYGYTF	TGTGCCACCCACGGGTGGATTCAATTCTATGGCTACACCTTC
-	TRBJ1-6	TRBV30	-	CAWSALNSRDIKNSPLHF	TGTGCCTGGAGTGCCCTGAACTCCCGGGACATCAAAAATTCACCCCTCCACTTT
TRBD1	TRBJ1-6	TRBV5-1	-	CASSLGGQGTGSPLHF	TGCGCCAGCAGCTTGGGAGGACAGGGGACGGGATCACCCCTCCACTTT
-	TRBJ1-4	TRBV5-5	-	CASTLRALNEKLFF	TGTGCCAGCACCTTGAGAGCCTTGAATGAAAAACTGTTTTTT
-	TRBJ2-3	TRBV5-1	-	CASSPEPETDTQYF	TGCGCCAGCAGCCCGGAGCCAGAAACAGATACGCAGTATTTT
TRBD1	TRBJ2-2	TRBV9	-	CASSLGQGGRAGELFF	TGTGCCAGCAGCCTCGGACAGGGGGGTCGAGCCGGGGAGCTGTTTTTT
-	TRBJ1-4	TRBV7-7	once	CASSLNRDEKLFF	TGTGCTAGCAGCTTAAACAGGGATGAAAAACTGTTTTTT
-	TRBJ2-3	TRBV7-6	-	CASSSTTGRADTQYF	TGTGCCAGCAGCTCTACAACAGGGCGGGCAGATACGCAGTATTTT
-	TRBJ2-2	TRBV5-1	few	CASSLQGSNTGELFF	TGCGCCAGCAGCTTGCAGGGTTCGAACACCGGGGAGCTGTTTTTT
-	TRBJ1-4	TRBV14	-	CASSRDWREGELFF	TGTGCCAGCAGCCGCGATTGGAGGGAGGGAGAACTGTTTTTT
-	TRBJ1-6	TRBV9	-	CASSPFGGHGSPLHF	TGTGCCAGCAGCCCATTCGGGGGGCATGGTTCACCCCTCCACTTT
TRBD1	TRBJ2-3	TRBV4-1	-	CASSQDPETEHRGRGDTDTQYF	TGCGCCAGCAGCCAAGATCCTGAGACGGAACACAGGGGGCGCGGGGACACAGATACGCAGTATTTT
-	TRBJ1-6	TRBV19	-	CASSPVEGYNSPLHF	TGTGCCAGTAGCCCGGTTGAGGGTTATAATTCACCCCTCCACTTT
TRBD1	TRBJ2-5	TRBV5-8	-	CASSWGQRETQYF	TGTGCCAGCAGCTGGGGACAGAGGGAGACCCAGTACTTC